This T cell receptor beta chain was recovered during a study of T cells expressing NK-cell markers. This CDR3 is built from 16 residues. The germline V gene encodes CDR1 DFQATT and CDR2 SNEGSKA (reference sequence). 5'RACE template switching with UMIs produced the TCR beta cDNA. TCRdb reprocessed the 5' RACE reads, with one entry per CDR3 protein and no DNA. Its table records over 150,000 distinct CDR3 sequences. The sequencing input was blood T cells: a sorted CD56 or NKG2C T cell subset, CD4+ or CD8+ T cells, or bulk PBMC T cells (not recorded which). This TCR derives from a woman aged 50 to 65 in good health. The genes are TRBV20-1 and TRBJ2-2; without DNA, the TCRdb call of TRBD2 cannot be checked. CDR3 amino acids: CSARPTRQDTTGELFF.